The rows below give T cell receptor beta chains drawn from one sample of a study of T cell responses to AZD1222 COVID-19 vaccine. Profiling relied on immunoSEQ multiplex PCR, and the TCRdb table lists in-frame clones only, not all of them. The sample records 95,000 to 100,000 clones, about nine tenths being singletons. The sequenced sample was peripheral blood, obtained 28 days after the second AZD1222 dose. These receptors all stem from an adult who received the AZD1222 COVID-19 vaccine. Each CDR3 is given without its conserved first and last residue. Fields, in order: CDR3 length, V gene, CDR3 protein.

cdr3_length: 13; v_call: TRBV5-1; cdr3_aa: ASSFFLGSGNTIY
cdr3_length: 11; v_call: TRBV2; cdr3_aa: ASSVQRHSEQY
cdr3_length: 12; v_call: TRBV19; cdr3_aa: ASRPAGEGETQY
cdr3_length: 13; v_call: TRBV7-2; cdr3_aa: TSSPPGRVAYGYT
cdr3_length: 12; v_call: TRBV7-6; cdr3_aa: ASSPGSRQETQY
cdr3_length: 13; v_call: TRBV5-1; cdr3_aa: ASSSHRDQQETQY
cdr3_length: 12; v_call: TRBV5-1; cdr3_aa: ASSPTDRKNIQY
cdr3_length: 10; v_call: TRBV10-3; cdr3_aa: ATQGVENGYT
cdr3_length: 11; v_call: TRBV12-3/TRBV12-4; cdr3_aa: ASLGQPNYGYT
cdr3_length: 14; v_call: TRBV13; cdr3_aa: ASSPETGTTNEKLF
cdr3_length: 13; v_call: TRBV6-5; cdr3_aa: ASSSQSTGYEKLF
cdr3_length: 11; v_call: TRBV2; cdr3_aa: ASSWEATGELF
cdr3_length: 9; v_call: TRBV20-1; cdr3_aa: SASGDQPQH
cdr3_length: 11; v_call: TRBV29-1; cdr3_aa: SGKGSSGNTIY
cdr3_length: 12; v_call: TRBV25-1; cdr3_aa: ASSDWTGRTEAF
cdr3_length: 12; v_call: TRBV4-1; cdr3_aa: ASSQGPRWTEAF
cdr3_length: 12; v_call: TRBV24-1; cdr3_aa: ATSDSKTYNEQF
cdr3_length: 12; v_call: TRBV30; cdr3_aa: AWSGLVRGSPLH
cdr3_length: 13; v_call: TRBV7-9; cdr3_aa: ASSSGGSASYEQY
cdr3_length: 12; v_call: TRBV7-6; cdr3_aa: ASSPGLDTDTQY
cdr3_length: 13; v_call: TRBV28; cdr3_aa: ASSPSGRVDQPQH
cdr3_length: 13; v_call: TRBV6-5; cdr3_aa: ASSPRVLRGNTIY
cdr3_length: 14; v_call: TRBV12-2; cdr3_aa: ASRLACRSTSYEQY
cdr3_length: 13; v_call: TRBV5-1; cdr3_aa: ASSQIGLMNTEAF
cdr3_length: 11; v_call: TRBV18; cdr3_aa: ASRLSGDTEAF
cdr3_length: 11; v_call: TRBV30; cdr3_aa: AWRNRGRETQY
cdr3_length: 13; v_call: TRBV4-2; cdr3_aa: ASSQAGLAGNEQY
cdr3_length: 12; v_call: TRBV30; cdr3_aa: AWSVNGLNSPLH
cdr3_length: 12; v_call: TRBV15; cdr3_aa: ATSRQSRTLEAF
cdr3_length: 13; v_call: TRBV29-1; cdr3_aa: SVQQGRGGTDTQY
cdr3_length: 10; v_call: TRBV29-1; cdr3_aa: SVATGGNTIY
cdr3_length: 14; v_call: TRBV2; cdr3_aa: ASSLGEVFGSQPQH
cdr3_length: 13; v_call: TRBV7-2; cdr3_aa: ASSGGVSHHNEQF
cdr3_length: 12; v_call: TRBV3-1/TRBV3-2; cdr3_aa: ASSPRVQGLEAF
cdr3_length: 12; v_call: TRBV19; cdr3_aa: ASSKDSRIREAF
cdr3_length: 13; v_call: TRBV5-1; cdr3_aa: ASRPGQASGNTIY
cdr3_length: 12; v_call: TRBV19; cdr3_aa: ASSSVRGLTEAF
cdr3_length: 13; v_call: TRBV6-4; cdr3_aa: ASSDAGTGGNVLT
cdr3_length: 13; v_call: TRBV14; cdr3_aa: ASSPLSGEGYEQY
cdr3_length: 14; v_call: TRBV9; cdr3_aa: ASSEGSGAQTDTQY
cdr3_length: 12; v_call: TRBV3-1/TRBV3-2; cdr3_aa: ASSQGAGNEKLF
cdr3_length: 14; v_call: TRBV5-4; cdr3_aa: ASSAQTSGSTNEQF
cdr3_length: 11; v_call: TRBV7-3; cdr3_aa: ASSSQGGTEAF
cdr3_length: 14; v_call: TRBV7-9; cdr3_aa: ASSFLQGAFGNTIY
cdr3_length: 13; v_call: TRBV6-5; cdr3_aa: ASSYSNRGTDTQY
cdr3_length: 16; v_call: TRBV19; cdr3_aa: ASSITPRGTGITDTQY
cdr3_length: 11; v_call: TRBV27; cdr3_aa: ASSLRANYGYT
cdr3_length: 9; v_call: TRBV29-1; cdr3_aa: SADRGDTQY
cdr3_length: 13; v_call: TRBV29-1; cdr3_aa: SVRSAGTGNQPQH
cdr3_length: 14; v_call: TRBV11-3; cdr3_aa: ASSLAGAGSFNEQF
cdr3_length: 14; v_call: TRBV15; cdr3_aa: ATSRIPTWIGNIQY
cdr3_length: 15; v_call: TRBV5-4; cdr3_aa: ASSRGTTSGNTDTQY
cdr3_length: 15; v_call: TRBV11-2; cdr3_aa: ASSPGAGGRRENTQY
cdr3_length: 13; v_call: TRBV6-4; cdr3_aa: ASSDSRQGNWELF